This T cell receptor beta chain was recovered during a study of cytomegalovirus exposure and HLA in healthy donors. The PCR used 60 Vbeta and 13 Jbeta primers. Sequencing used immunoSEQ multiplex PCR; TCRdb keeps in-frame clones, though not all of them. The data show approximately 110,000 clones, around 76% seen once. Germline lookup yields CDR1 LNHDA and CDR2 SQIVND (reference sequence). V lost 7 bases and J lost 0, with 10 bases in between. This CDR3 has 13 residues. J is TRBJ2-7 and V is TRBV19; tentative D call: TRBD2 (7 bases). The TCR sequence derives from a man aged 40-50 years in good health and CMV-seropositive. The sample was PBMCs. The CDR3 here is CASKGGASYEQYF. For the CDR3, the DNA is TGTGCCAGTAAAGGGGGGGCCTCCTACGAGCAGTACTTC.